Sequencing of this TCR beta chain was carried out in a study of T cells after yellow fever vaccination. Study-wide findings and caveats: Faster peaking, at day 5 versus 15, marked a secondary response that was weaker. Subsequent to the booster, the majority of primary-vaccination clones reappeared (96% CD4, approximately 85% CD8).

This clonotype has at least ten counts. The antigen remains undetermined. TCRdb ran MiXCR on the 5' RACE reads and lists one entry per CDR3 protein. The sample lists more than 120,000 distinct CDR3 sequences; 7% to 9% were seen once. J lost 1 base, V lost 0 bases, and 0 bases had no gene match. The germline V gene encodes CDR1 SGHTA and CDR2 FQGTGA. The CDR3 has 16 residues. The chain joins TRBV7-3 to TRBJ2-2; 9 nucleotides match TRBD2. This clonotype originated in a man aged 30 to 45 who received the YFV17D yellow fever vaccine. Material: CD4+ T cells sorted from PBMCs, obtained 5 days after the yellow fever booster vaccination. The CDR3 nucleotides read TGTGCCAGCAGCTTAACGACTAGCGGGAACACCGGGGAGCTGTTTTTT. Translation gives CASSLTTSGNTGELFF.